Sequencing of this TCR beta chain was carried out in a study of blood T cell repertoires in COVID-19. Study summary: Material from acute and convalescent COVID-19 was sourced from the United States, Italy and Spain. The cDNA or gDNA used as material had been derived from T cells, B-cell-depleted T cells, or PBMCs.

As processed by the authors: The authors estimated nucleated cell counts from reference gene primer amplification. Sequencing was performed with immunoSEQ multiplex PCR; in TCRdb, only in-frame clones are kept and a portion is missing. The V and J calls and clone size come from that table; D and trimming were worked out from the DNA. Of some 380,000 clones listed, almost 90% were seen once; the top ten hold about 6.5%. Trimming removed 3 bases from V and 2 bases from J, with 13 bases in between. The CDR3 has 16 residues. Germline V CDR1 and CDR2: LGHNA, YSLEER. The clonotype comes from a man aged 18 to 29 with active or convalescent COVID-19. The sample was peripheral blood. The V call is TRBV4-3, the J call TRBJ2-2; possibly TRBD1 for D (6 bases). The CDR3 is CASSHIQGSNTGELFF. The CDR3 region has the DNA TGCGCCAGCAGCCATATACAGGGTTCCAACACCGGGGAGCTGTTTTTT.